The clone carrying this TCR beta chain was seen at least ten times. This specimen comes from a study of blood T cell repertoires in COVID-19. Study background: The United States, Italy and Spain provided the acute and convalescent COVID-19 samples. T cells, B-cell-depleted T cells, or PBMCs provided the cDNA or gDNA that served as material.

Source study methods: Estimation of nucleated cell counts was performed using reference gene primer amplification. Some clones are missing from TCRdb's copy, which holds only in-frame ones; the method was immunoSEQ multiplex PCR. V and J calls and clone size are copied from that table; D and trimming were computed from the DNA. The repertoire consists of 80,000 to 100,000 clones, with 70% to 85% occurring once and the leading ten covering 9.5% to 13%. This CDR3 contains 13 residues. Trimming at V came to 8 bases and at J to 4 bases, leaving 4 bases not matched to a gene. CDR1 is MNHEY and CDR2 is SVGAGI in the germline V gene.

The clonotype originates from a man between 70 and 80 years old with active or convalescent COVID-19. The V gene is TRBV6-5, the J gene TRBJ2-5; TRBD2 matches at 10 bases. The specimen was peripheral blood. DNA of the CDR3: TGTGCCAGCGCTAGCGGGGGATTAGAGACCCAGTACTTC. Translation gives CASASGGLETQYF.